This T cell receptor (beta chain) is drawn from a study of Tregs in tolerant kidney transplant recipients. The study's findings and limits: Findings come from small patient numbers and require larger validation. Some patients' samples used different primers over time, so nucleotide sequences weren't comparable.

This table comes from immunoSEQ multiplex PCR, and its TCRdb copy is limited to in-frame clones, with some not included. The sample has about 50,000 clones; roughly 90% are singletons. Related graft donors supplied nonmyeloablative bone marrow transplants, and mixed chimerism was transient. Remarks on this clone: Its antigen is not known.

Here the sequenced sample was CD8+ T cells from blood (PBMCs), taken 12 months after the transplant. The sequence was collected from a human patient who received a combined kidney and bone marrow transplant. T cells may partly derive from the graft donor.

CDR3 DNA: TGTGCCAGCAGTGATCAATATCAGAGGACTGAAGCTTTCTTT. As protein: CASSDQYQRTEAFF. The rearrangement uses TRBV2 and TRBJ1-1; D not resolved. Trimming pared 3 bases from V and 5 bases from J, leaving 13 bases between. CDR3 length: 14 residues. The germline gives CDR1 SNHLY, CDR2 FYNNEI.